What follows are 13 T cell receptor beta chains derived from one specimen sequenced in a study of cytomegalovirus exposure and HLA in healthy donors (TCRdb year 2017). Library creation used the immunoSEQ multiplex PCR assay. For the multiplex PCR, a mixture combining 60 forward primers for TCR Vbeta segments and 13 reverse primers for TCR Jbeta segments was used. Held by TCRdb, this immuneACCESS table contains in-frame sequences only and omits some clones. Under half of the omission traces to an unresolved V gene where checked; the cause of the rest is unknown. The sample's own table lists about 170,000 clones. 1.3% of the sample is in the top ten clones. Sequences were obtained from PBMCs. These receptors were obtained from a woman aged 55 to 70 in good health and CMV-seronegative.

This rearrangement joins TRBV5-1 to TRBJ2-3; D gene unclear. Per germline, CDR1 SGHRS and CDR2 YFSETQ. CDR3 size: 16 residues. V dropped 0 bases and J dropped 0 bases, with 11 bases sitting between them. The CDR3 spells CASSLGSSPSTDTQYF. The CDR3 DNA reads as TGCGCCAGCAGCTTGGGGTCTAGTCCTAGCACAGATACGCAGTATTTT.

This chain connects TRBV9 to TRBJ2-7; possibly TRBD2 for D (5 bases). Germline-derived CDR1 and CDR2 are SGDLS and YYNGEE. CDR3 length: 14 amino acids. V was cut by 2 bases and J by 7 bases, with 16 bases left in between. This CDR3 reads CASSVSGARGEQYF. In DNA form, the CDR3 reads TGTGCCAGCAGCGTTTCCGGAGCGCGCGGGGAGCAGTACTTC.

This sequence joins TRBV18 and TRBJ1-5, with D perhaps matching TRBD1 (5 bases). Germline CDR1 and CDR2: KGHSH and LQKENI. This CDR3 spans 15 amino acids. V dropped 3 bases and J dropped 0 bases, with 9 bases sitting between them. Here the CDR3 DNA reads TGTGCCAGCTCACCCCAGGGTGATAGCAATCAGCCCCAGCATTTT. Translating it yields CASSPQGDSNQPQHF. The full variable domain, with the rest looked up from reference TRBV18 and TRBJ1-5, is NAGVMQNPRHLVRRRGQEARLRCSPMKGHSHVYWYRQLPEEGLKFMVYLQKENIIDESGMPKERFSAEFPKEGPSILRIQQVVRGDSAAYFCASSPQGDSNQPQHFGDGTRLSIL.

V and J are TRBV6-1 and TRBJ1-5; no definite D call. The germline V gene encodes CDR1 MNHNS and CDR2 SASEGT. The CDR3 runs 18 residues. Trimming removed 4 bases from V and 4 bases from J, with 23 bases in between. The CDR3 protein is CASSGDPYRGSDNQPQHF. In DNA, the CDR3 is TGTGCCAGCAGTGGTGATCCGTACCGGGGAAGCGATAATCAGCCCCAGCATTTT.

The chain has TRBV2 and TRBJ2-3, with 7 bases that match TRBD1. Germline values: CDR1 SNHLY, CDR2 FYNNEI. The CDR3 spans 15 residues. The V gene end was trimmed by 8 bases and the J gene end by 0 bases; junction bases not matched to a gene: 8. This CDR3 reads CASARQGGSTDTQYF. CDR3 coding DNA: TGTGCCAGCGCGCGACAGGGTGGAAGCACAGATACGCAGTATTTT.

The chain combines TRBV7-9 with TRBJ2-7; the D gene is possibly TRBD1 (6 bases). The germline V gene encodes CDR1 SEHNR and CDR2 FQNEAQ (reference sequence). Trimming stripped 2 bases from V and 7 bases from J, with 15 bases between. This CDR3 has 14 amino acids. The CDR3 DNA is TGTGCCAGCAGCTTAAGGGGGAGTGAGGGAGAGCAGTACTTC. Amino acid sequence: CASSLRGSEGEQYF.

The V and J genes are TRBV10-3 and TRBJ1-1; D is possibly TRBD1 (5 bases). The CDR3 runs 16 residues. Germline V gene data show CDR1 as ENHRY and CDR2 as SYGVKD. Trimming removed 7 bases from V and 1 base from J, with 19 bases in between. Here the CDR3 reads CAIKGQERGENTEAFF. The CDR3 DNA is TGTGCCATCAAGGGGCAGGAAAGAGGAGAGAACACTGAAGCTTTCTTT.

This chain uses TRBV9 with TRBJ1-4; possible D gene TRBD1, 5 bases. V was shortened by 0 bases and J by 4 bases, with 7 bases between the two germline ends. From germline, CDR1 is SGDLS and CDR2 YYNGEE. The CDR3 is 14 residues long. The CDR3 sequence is CASSVAGHNEKLFF. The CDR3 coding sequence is TGTGCCAGCAGCGTAGCAGGGCATAATGAAAAACTGTTTTTT.

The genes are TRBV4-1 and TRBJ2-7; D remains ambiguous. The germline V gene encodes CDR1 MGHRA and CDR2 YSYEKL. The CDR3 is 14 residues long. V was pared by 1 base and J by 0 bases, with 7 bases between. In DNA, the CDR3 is TGCGCCAGCAGCCAAGTCCCCAACTCCTACGAGCAGTACTTC. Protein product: CASSQVPNSYEQYF.

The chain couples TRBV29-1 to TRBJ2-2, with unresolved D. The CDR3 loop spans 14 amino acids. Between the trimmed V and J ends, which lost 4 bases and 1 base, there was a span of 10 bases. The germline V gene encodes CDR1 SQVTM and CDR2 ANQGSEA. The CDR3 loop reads CSVVPTRNTGELFF. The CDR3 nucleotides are TGCAGCGTTGTGCCCACAAGGAACACCGGGGAGCTGTTTTTT.

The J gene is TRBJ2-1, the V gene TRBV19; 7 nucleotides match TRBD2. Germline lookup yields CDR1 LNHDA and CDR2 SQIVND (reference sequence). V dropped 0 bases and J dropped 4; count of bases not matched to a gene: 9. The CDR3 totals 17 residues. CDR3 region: CASSIETTREVYNEQFF. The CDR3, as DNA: TGTGCCAGTAGTATAGAAACCACCCGGGAGGTTTACAATGAGCAGTTCTTC.

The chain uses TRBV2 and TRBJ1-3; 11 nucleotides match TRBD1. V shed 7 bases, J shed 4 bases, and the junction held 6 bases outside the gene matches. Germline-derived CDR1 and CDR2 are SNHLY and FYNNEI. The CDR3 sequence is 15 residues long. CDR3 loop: CASTDRGQLGNTIYF. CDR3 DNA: TGTGCCAGCACGGACAGGGGGCAGCTGGGAAACACCATATATTTT.

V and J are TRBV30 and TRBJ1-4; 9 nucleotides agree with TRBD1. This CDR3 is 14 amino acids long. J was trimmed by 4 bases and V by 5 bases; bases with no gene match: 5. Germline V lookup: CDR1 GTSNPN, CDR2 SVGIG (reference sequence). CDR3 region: CAWGGTGLNEKLFF. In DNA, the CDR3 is TGTGCCTGGGGGGGGACAGGGCTTAATGAAAAACTGTTTTTT.